This TCR beta chain was captured in a study of T cells in Graves' hyperthyroidism and ophthalmopathy. This clonotype was recorded many times. TCR beta CDR3 regions were amplified from RNA. HTBI primers were used for first-round RT-PCR of the TCR CDR3. TCRdb re-derived calls from the multiplex PCR reads in MiXCR, one entry per CDR3 protein. The sample shows hundreds of thousands of distinct CDR3 sequences, approximately 20% of them seen only once. The germline CDR1 and CDR2 sequences are SGDLS and YYNGEE. The CDR3 loop spans 18 amino acids. The V and J ends lost 4 bases and 4 bases, in that order; junction bases with no gene match: 15.

This receptor was taken from a man aged 40-50 years with Graves' ophthalmopathy. The chain combines TRBV9 with TRBJ2-1; 9 bases are a match to TRBD2. The specimen was blood. The CDR3: CASSPAAGGTRGYNEQFF. CDR3 nucleotide sequence: TGTGCCAGCAGCCCTGCGGCGGGGGGGACTAGGGGGTACAATGAGCAGTTCTTC.